These T cell receptor beta chains were read from a single sample in a study of T cells in Graves' hyperthyroidism and ophthalmopathy. TCRdb analysed the multiplex PCR reads with MiXCR anew, one entry per CDR3 protein. This sample has hundreds of thousands of distinct CDR3 sequences, with 15% to 19% found just once. Specimen: blood. The receptors come from a woman aged 18-30 years with Graves' hyperthyroidism. The CDR3 runs from the conserved cysteine through the conserved F or W. D genes are given only for firm matches. Clone size is stated in some rows and not others, as once, few, many or a class when expanded.

D gene	clone size	V gene	J gene	CDR3 DNA	CDR3 protein
NA	many	TRBV3-1	TRBJ2-1	TGTGCCAGCAGCCTCCGGGACTCCTCCTACAATGAGCAGTTCTTC	CASSLRDSSYNEQFF
NA	many	TRBV12-3/TRBV12-4	TRBJ2-3	TGTGCCAGCAGTTTAGTCCGACTCAGCACAGATACGCAGTATTTT	CASSLVRLSTDTQYF
NA	few	TRBV6-5	TRBJ2-7	TGTGCCAGCAGTTACCAACAGAGCTCCTACGAGCAGTACTTC	CASSYQQSSYEQYF
TRBD1	few	TRBV6-2/TRBV6-3	TRBJ1-2	TGTGCCAGCAACTCCCGACAGGGTTTAAACTATGGCTACACCTTC	CASNSRQGLNYGYTF
NA	many	TRBV12-3/TRBV12-4	TRBJ1-5	TGTGCCAGCAGTCCTACCGGGCCGGACCAGCCCCAGCATTTT	CASSPTGPDQPQHF
TRBD2	NA	TRBV6-2/TRBV6-3	TRBJ2-3	TGTGCCAGCAGTTACTCCGGGACTAGCGGGAGCTGGCAGTATTTT	CASSYSGTSGSWQYF
NA	many	TRBV7-3	TRBJ2-3	TGTGCCAGCAGCTTGGTTCGGGGTGTCACAGATACGCAGTATTTT	CASSLVRGVTDTQYF
NA	NA	TRBV2	TRBJ1-2	TGTGCCAGCAGACGGTTGAGGGGAGGCTACACCTTC	CASRRLRGGYTF
TRBD1	NA	TRBV14	TRBJ1-2	TGTGCCAGCAGCCAAACGGGACAGGGGAGGGGCCTTTATGGCTACACCTTC	CASSQTGQGRGLYGYTF
TRBD1	NA	TRBV29-1	TRBJ1-2	TGCAGCGTGACCGGGACAGGGGAAGGCTACACCTTC	CSVTGTGEGYTF
NA	many	TRBV11-3	TRBJ2-3	TGTGCCAGCAGACACCCGGGCAGCAGCACAGATACGCAGTATTTT	CASRHPGSSTDTQYF
NA	many	TRBV3-1	TRBJ2-1	TGTGCCAGCAGCCACCGTACCCTTTCCGGGACAGAGCAGTTCTTC	CASSHRTLSGTEQFF
NA	many	TRBV11-1	TRBJ2-6	TGTGCCAGCAGCTTAGGGGGACGGACCTCTGGGGCCAACGTCCTGACTTTC	CASSLGGRTSGANVLTF
NA	NA	TRBV13	TRBJ2-1	TGTGCCAGTCAAGGGGATTCGGGGGAGCAGTTCTTC	CASQGDSGEQFF
NA	many	TRBV12-3/TRBV12-4	TRBJ2-7	TGTGCCAGCAGTTTTAAAACGGGGGAGCAGTACTTC	CASSFKTGEQYF
NA	many	TRBV12-3/TRBV12-4	TRBJ2-3	TGTGCCAGCAGTACCCCCCCCGATACGCAGTATTTT	CASSTPPDTQYF